Below, 5 T cell receptor beta chains from the same sample are listed, as sequenced in a study of blood T cell repertoires in COVID-19. Sequenced by immunoSEQ multiplex PCR; TCRdb stores in-frame clones only, minus some. The sample has roughly 62,000 clones, around 80% seen once. The sample comprised peripheral blood. These receptors were collected from a man aged 60 to 69 with acute or convalescent COVID-19.

The V and J genes are TRBV24-1 and TRBJ1-5; 8 bases line up with TRBD1. Per the germline V gene, CDR1 is KGHDR and CDR2 is SFDVKD. CDR3 size: 16 residues. V shed 3 bases and J 1 base; nucleotides not matched to a gene: 4. CDR3 residues: CATSDGSGGSNQPQHF. Written as DNA, the CDR3 is TGTGCCACCAGTGATGGGTCAGGGGGCAGCAATCAGCCCCAGCATTTT.

V and J are TRBV19 and TRBJ1-1, with D tentatively TRBD1 (5 bases). This CDR3 contains 15 residues. V lost 1 base, J lost 1 base, and 10 bases lay in between. CDR1 LNHDA and CDR2 SQIVND come from the germline V gene (reference sequence). DNA of the CDR3: TGTGCCAGTAGTATAGGGGACTCCGGGAACACTGAAGCTTTCTTT. This gives the protein CASSIGDSGNTEAFF.

CDR3 region: CASTTLRQSNQPQHF. The CDR3 DNA is TGTGCCAGTACCACTCTCAGGCAGAGCAATCAGCCCCAGCATTTT. The chain links TRBV19 to TRBJ1-5; D remains ambiguous. The CDR3 loop spans 15 amino acids. Per the germline V gene, CDR1 is LNHDA and CDR2 is SQIVND (reference sequence). V shed 7 bases and J shed 1 base, with 14 bases lying between them.

This clone has only one observation. The rearrangement joins TRBV7-9 to TRBJ1-6; tentatively, D is TRBD1 (5 bases). The germline V and J ends were trimmed by 3 bases and 11 bases, with 17 bases remaining between them. Per the germline V gene, CDR1 is SEHNR and CDR2 is FQNEAQ (reference sequence). CDR3 length: 15 amino acids. This chain's CDR3 is CASSFSTHDSAPLHF. In DNA, the CDR3 is TGTGCCAGCAGCTTTTCTACCCATGACAGCGCACCCCTCCACTTT.

The gene calls are TRBV7-9 and TRBJ1-2; TRBD1 aligns across 9 bases. This CDR3 region has 14 residues. V trimming: 5 bases; J trimming: 4 bases; junction bases outside the gene matches: 5. Germline-derived CDR1 and CDR2 are SEHNR and FQNEAQ (reference sequence). The CDR3 DNA reads TGTGCCAGCAGCAGCTTGACAGGGGGCTATGGCTACACCTTC. Translated, it gives CASSSLTGGYGYTF.